Described below is a single T cell receptor beta chain sequence and its context. Looked up from germline, CDR1 is MDHEN and CDR2 is SYDVKM. This CDR3 region has 14 residues. Between the trimmed V and J ends, which lost 8 bases and 11 bases, there was a span of 19 bases. These data originate in a study of shared clonotypes between healthy human individuals. Here immunoSEQ multiplex PCR was the method, and the copy in TCRdb shows in-frame clones only, minus some. The sample consists of roughly 2.2 million clones, 90% to 95% of them appearing once. Input material: naive CD4+ T cells from PBMCs. Noted subset: CD45RA+ positively selected. The chain combines TRBV28 with TRBJ1-6; the D is unclear. The clonotype was recovered from a young man in good health. Some clones in this sample may be carry-over from other donors' samples. CDR3 in amino acids: CASGPSAGETPLHF. The DNA of the CDR3 is TGTGCCAGCGGCCCGTCCGCGGGTGAGACACCCCTCCACTTT.